A selection of T cell receptor beta chains follows, all from one sample in a study of PD-1 blockade in classical Hodgkin lymphoma. TCRdb's table, derived via immunoSEQ multiplex PCR, lists solely in-frame clones and lacks some. The sample contains about 90,000 clones, nearly 90% of which appear only once. The sample was peripheral blood mononuclear cells (PBMCs), taken before the second cycle of nivolumab. Receptors were obtained from a human donor with classical Hodgkin lymphoma. The CDR3 runs from the conserved cysteine through the conserved F or W. D genes are given only for firm matches.

j_gene	v_gene	d_gene	CDR3aa
TRBJ2-7	TRBV28	NA	CASRESGFYEQYF
TRBJ2-6	TRBV7-3	NA	CASSSGGRGSGANVLTF
TRBJ2-5	TRBV4-1	TRBD1	CASSQDRMGQGKETQYF
TRBJ2-5	TRBV27	NA	CASGTMRDGALSQYF
TRBJ1-6	TRBV7-9	NA	CASSLGTDNNSPLHF
TRBJ2-5	TRBV9	NA	CASSVTPDTRETQYF
TRBJ2-1	TRBV28	NA	CASMLLHSSDEQFF
TRBJ1-1	TRBV7-9	TRBD1	CASSRTGLNTEAFF
TRBJ1-3	TRBV23-1	NA	CASSQSSRTASSGNTIYF
TRBJ2-4	TRBV11-2	NA	CASSLFIPQYF